A single sample is the source of the 22 T cell receptor beta chains below, sequenced in a study of blood T cell repertoires in COVID-19. The method was immunoSEQ multiplex PCR; TCRdb's version includes in-frame clones alone and lacks a portion of them. The sample has tens of thousands of clones, around 83% seen once; the top ten hold 11%. Material: peripheral blood. These receptors came from a man between 60 and 75 years old with COVID-19, enrolled during active disease.

This chain uses TRBV30 with TRBJ2-5; TRBD2 matches 8 bases. The germline gives CDR1 GTSNPN, CDR2 SVGIG (reference sequence). V lost 5 bases to trimming and J lost 0 bases; unmatched junction nucleotides: 8. This CDR3 region has 15 residues. The CDR3 bases are TGTGCCTGGGCTCCCGGACTAGCCGACCAAGAGACCCAGTACTTC. Translation gives CAWAPGLADQETQYF.

The J gene is TRBJ2-1, the V gene TRBV9; TRBD2 matches at 9 bases. From germline, CDR1 is SGDLS and CDR2 YYNGEE. The V segment lost 0 bases and the J segment 7 bases; nucleotides outside the gene matches: 5. The CDR3 totals 15 residues. CDR3: CASSVVAGGGNEQFF. In nucleotides, the CDR3 is TGTGCCAGCAGCGTAGTGGCGGGAGGGGGGAATGAGCAGTTCTTC. Combining the CDR3 with reference TRBV9 and TRBJ2-1 gives the whole variable domain DSGVTQTPKHLITATGQRVTLRCSPRSGDLSVYWYQQSLDQGLQFLIQYYNGEERAKGNILERFSAQQFPDLHSELNLSSLELGDSALYFCASSVVAGGGNEQFFGPGTRLTVL.

The chain carries TRBV29-1 and TRBJ2-2; 7 nucleotides line up with TRBD2. The CDR3 is 14 residues long. Germline CDR1 reads SQVTM; CDR2 reads ANQGSEA. V shed 6 bases, J shed 6 bases, and the junction held 10 bases outside the gene matches. The CDR3, as DNA: TGCAGCGTCGACCAGAACGGGGGGTCCGGGGAGCTGTTTTTT. Translated: CSVDQNGGSGELFF.

This chain connects TRBV27 to TRBJ2-7; the match to TRBD2 covers 13 bases. Germline CDR1 MNHEY, CDR2 SMNVEV (reference sequence). This CDR3 region has 22 residues. The junction had 23 bases not matched to a gene; V was cut back by 6 bases and J by 0 bases. The CDR3 sequence is CASSSLGLAGEYPGSRSYEQYF. CDR3 sequence (DNA): TGTGCCAGCAGCTCCCTCGGACTAGCGGGAGAGTATCCAGGTTCCCGCTCCTACGAGCAGTACTTC.

J is TRBJ1-4 and V is TRBV10-3; D is unclear. The CDR3 is 13 amino acids. Per germline, CDR1 ENHRY and CDR2 SYGVKD. V was clipped by 7 bases and J by 0 bases, with 6 bases between them. CDR3 sequence (DNA): TGTGCCATCACCAATGCAACTAATGAAAAACTGTTTTTT. Its translation: CAITNATNEKLFF.

This chain joins TRBV2 and TRBJ1-5; D might be TRBD1 (5 bases). The CDR3 is 15 residues long. Trimming took 3 bases from V and 4 from J, leaving 13 bases between them. Per the germline V gene, CDR1 is SNHLY and CDR2 is FYNNEI. CDR3 sequence (DNA): TGTGCCAGCAGTGATATGGTAGGGGTGAATCAGCCCCAGCATTTT. It specifies CASSDMVGVNQPQHF.

This clone came up once. The rearrangement uses TRBV18 and TRBJ2-7; maybe TRBD1 (6 bases). The CDR3 runs 14 residues. Germline values: CDR1 KGHSH, CDR2 LQKENI. The V end was cut by 5 bases, the J end by 2 bases, with 13 bases between. As DNA, the CDR3 is TGTGCCAGCTCAAGTAGCACAGGGACCTACGAGCAGTACTTC. The encoded protein is CASSSSTGTYEQYF.

The CDR3, as DNA: TGCAGCGCGGGGCAGGGGGATGGCTACACCTTC. It translates to CSAGQGDGYTF. This sequence joins TRBV29-1 and TRBJ1-2; TRBD1 matches 7 bases. Losses at the gene ends were 7 bases for V and 6 bases for J; bases not matched to a gene: 5. CDR3 length equals 11 residues. Germline CDR1 and CDR2: SQVTM and ANQGSEA.

This rearrangement joins TRBV19 to TRBJ1-5; D gene uncertain. In germline, CDR1 is LNHDA, CDR2 SQIVND (reference sequence). The CDR3 totals 13 residues. Deletions cut 4 bases from V and 6 bases from J, with 10 bases between. As DNA, the CDR3 is TGTGCCAGTAGTACCCAGGAAGGTCAGCCCCAGCATTTT. This gives the protein CASSTQEGQPQHF.

As for this clone: The junction differs from germline at one of its ends, possibly a read error. The chain recombines TRBV10-3 with TRBJ1-1; possible D gene TRBD1, 6 bases. Germline CDR1 ENHRY, CDR2 SYGVKD. The CDR3 spans 13 residues. The CDR3 region has the DNA TGTGCCATCCGTGAAGGAGGGGGGGAGGGGGCTTTCTTT. This encodes CAIREGGGEGAFF.

V gene TRBV3-1 (or the pseudogene TRBV3-2) combines with J gene TRBJ1-2; possible D gene TRBD1, 5 bases. The V gene lost 3 bases and the J gene lost 7 bases, with 15 bases spanning the gap. This CDR3 is 14 amino acids long. CDR1 is LGHDT, CDR2 YNNKEL, per germline (reference sequence). The CDR3 sequence: CASSQTQGFSGYTF. As DNA, the CDR3 is TGTGCCAGCAGCCAGACCCAGGGTTTTAGTGGCTACACCTTC.

The chain joins TRBV3-1 (or the pseudogene TRBV3-2) to TRBJ2-3; 11 positions agree with TRBD2. V shed 4 bases and J 6 bases; nucleotides not matched to a gene: 9. The CDR3 consists of 16 residues. The germline gives CDR1 LGHDT, CDR2 YNNKEL (reference sequence). CDR3 in amino acids: CASSRELAGESDTQYF. The CDR3 DNA reads as TGTGCCAGCAGCCGAGAACTAGCGGGAGAATCCGATACGCAGTATTTT.

This chain uses TRBV6-5 with TRBJ2-1, with 10 bases fitting TRBD2. J was trimmed by 7 bases and V by 5 bases; bases with no gene match: 8. Looked up from germline, CDR1 is MNHEY and CDR2 is SVGAGI. The CDR3 contains 15 residues. The CDR3 DNA follows: TGTGCCAGCAGTAAAAGCGGGGGGGGAGGTAATGAGCAGTTCTTC. Its protein product is CASSKSGGGGNEQFF.

The chain is built from TRBV27 and TRBJ2-7; the match to TRBD2 covers 12 bases. The ends lost 3 bases at V and 4 bases at J; junction bases unmatched: 1. Germline-derived CDR1 and CDR2 are MNHEY and SMNVEV (reference sequence). CDR3 size: 14 residues. CDR3 DNA sequence: TGTGCCAGCAGTTTCCTAGCGGGGGGGTACGAGCAGTACTTC. This sequence encodes CASSFLAGGYEQYF.

This chain's CDR3 is CASSVLAGYQETQYF. In nucleotides, the CDR3 is TGTGCCAGCAGCGTACTAGCGGGGTACCAAGAGACCCAGTACTTC. V usage is TRBV9 and J usage is TRBJ2-5, with 9 bases that match TRBD2. Unmatched junction bases numbered 1, after V lost 1 base and J lost 0 bases. CDR1 SGDLS and CDR2 YYNGEE come from the germline V gene. The CDR3 totals 15 residues.

The chain recombines TRBV6-6 with TRBJ2-6; D gene unclear. Trimming left V 5 bases short and J 0 bases short, with 11 bases between. The CDR3 covers 16 residues. Germline CDR1 MNHNY, CDR2 SVGAGI (reference sequence). The CDR3 here is CASSRDRHSGANVLTF. CDR3 nucleotide sequence: TGTGCCAGCAGTCGAGACCGACACTCTGGGGCCAACGTCCTGACTTTC.

The V and J genes are TRBV24-1 and TRBJ1-2, with TRBD1 as a possible D gene (6 bases). CDR1 is KGHDR, CDR2 SFDVKD, per germline. CDR3 size: 17 residues. V lost 3 bases and J 2 bases, leaving 18 bases between the germline ends. The CDR3 DNA follows: TGTGCCACCAGTGATCCACAACAAAAGACAGGCAACTATGGCTACACCTTC. It yields the protein CATSDPQQKTGNYGYTF.

This clone was seen once. V gene TRBV5-1 combines with J gene TRBJ1-1; weak D call: TRBD1 (5 bases). Germline V gene sequence: CDR1 SGHRS, CDR2 YFSETQ. Trimming removed 2 bases at V and 1 base at J, with 9 bases between. The CDR3 has 14 amino acids. The CDR3 bases are TGCGCCAGCAGCTTCGACGGGGGGAACACTGAAGCTTTCTTT. Translated, it gives CASSFDGGNTEAFF.

CDR3 bases: TGTGCAAGTCGCTATCACAGGGGAGACGAGCAGTACTTC. It encodes CASRYHRGDEQYF. The V gene is TRBV12-2, the J gene TRBJ2-7; the tabulated D call, TRBD1, remains unverified against the DNA. TRBV12-2 is a pseudogene. CDR3 length: 13 amino acids.

In this sample, this clone turned up a few times. The V call is TRBV24-1, the J call TRBJ1-5; TRBD1 is a possible D gene (6 bases). This CDR3 is 14 amino acids long. Germline V lookup: CDR1 KGHDR, CDR2 SFDVKD. The germline V and J ends were trimmed by 2 bases and 7 bases, with 11 bases remaining between them. CDR3 in amino acids: CATSDSGANQPQHF. CDR3 coding DNA: TGTGCCACCAGTGATTCAGGGGCAAACCAGCCCCAGCATTTT.

This chain links TRBV27 with TRBJ1-1; maybe TRBD1 (6 bases). Germline V CDR1 and CDR2: MNHEY, SMNVEV (reference sequence). The CDR3 has 13 amino acids. V lost 5 bases and J 9 bases, leaving 16 bases between the germline ends. The CDR3 bases are TGTGCCAGCAGTCTCCAGCTCGGACAGAAAGCTTTCTTT. This translates into CASSLQLGQKAFF.

The chain is built from TRBV30 and TRBJ1-4; D unresolved. The germline gives CDR1 GTSNPN, CDR2 SVGIG (reference sequence). CDR3 length: 13 amino acids. V lost 0 bases and J 6 bases, leaving 8 bases between the germline ends. As DNA, the CDR3 is TGTGCCTGGAGTGTTGACGGGTATGAAAAACTGTTTTTT. This codes for CAWSVDGYEKLFF.